The clone carrying this TCR beta chain was seen repeatedly, ten times or more. This entry belongs to a study of blood T cell repertoires in COVID-19. Methods used by the authors: Estimates of nucleated cell counts were drawn from the amplification of reference gene primers. Libraries were prepared by immunoSEQ multiplex PCR; TCRdb keeps only in-frame clonotypes and omits some of them. D and trimming come from the DNA, and the V and J calls and clone size come from that table. The sample yields about 360,000 clones, more than 85% seen once. The TCR sequence derives from a human donor in a cohort sampled during active COVID-19. The sample consisted of peripheral blood.

This CDR3 reads CASSGGGAYNEQFF. The CDR3 DNA sequence: TGTGCCAGCAGTGGAGGAGGTGCCTACAATGAGCAGTTCTTC. This chain joins TRBV6-4 and TRBJ2-1; D perhaps matches TRBD2 (5 bases). This CDR3 has 14 amino acids. Trimming took 4 bases from V and 2 from J, leaving 9 bases between them. The germline CDR1 and CDR2 sequences are MRHNA and SNTAGT.